Below, 30 T cell receptor beta chains from the same sample are listed, as sequenced in a study of T-cell reconstitution after alpha-beta-depleted transplantation in children. Unique molecular identifiers were incorporated during preparation of the TCRbeta library. TCRdb used MiXCR to reprocess the PCR reads, holding one entry per CDR3 protein. There are about 440,000 distinct CDR3 sequences in the sample; 43% occur only once, and 25% to 30% lies in the top ten. This specimen consisted of PBMCs, obtained before TCRalphabeta/CD19-depleted stem cell transplant. These receptors were taken from a girl under 10 years old with aplastic anemia, due to receive a stem cell transplant.

The J gene is TRBJ2-7, the V gene TRBV5-1, with D tentatively TRBD1 (5 bases). This CDR3 has 11 residues. Germline CDR1 is SGHRS and CDR2 is YFSETQ. V lost 0 bases, J lost 11 bases, and 9 bases lay in between. CDR3 sequence reads: CASSLEGSEYF. In nucleotides, the CDR3 is TGCGCCAGCAGCTTGGAGGGGTCTGAGTACTTC.

The chain uses TRBV7-9 and TRBJ1-1; D unclear. Germline-derived CDR1 and CDR2 are SEHNR and FQNEAQ (reference sequence). Trimming stripped 8 bases from V and 4 bases from J, with 8 bases between. CDR3 length: 11 residues. The CDR3 bases are TGTGCCAGCCTGGACTTCACTGAAGCTTTCTTT. It yields the protein CASLDFTEAFF.

This chain connects TRBV9 to TRBJ2-2; D not resolved. This CDR3 comprises 16 residues. V shed 4 bases and J shed 5 bases, with 18 bases lying between them. The germline V gene encodes CDR1 SGDLS and CDR2 YYNGEE. CDR3 protein: CASSPRHNLGTGELFF. In nucleotides, the CDR3 is TGTGCCAGCAGCCCCCGACACAACCTAGGTACCGGGGAGCTGTTTTTT.

This rearrangement joins TRBV6-5 to TRBJ2-4, with 9 bases aligning to TRBD1. The ends lost 10 bases at V and 11 bases at J; junction bases unmatched: 9. Germline CDR1 is MNHEY and CDR2 is SVGAGI. The CDR3 runs 12 residues. For the CDR3, the DNA is TGTGCCACCTCGGACAGGGGAGGAGTTCAGTACTTC. This encodes CATSDRGGVQYF.

The table lists this clonotype with many counts. The rearrangement joins TRBV27 to TRBJ2-6; D is perhaps TRBD2 (5 bases). V lost 0 bases to trimming and J lost 0 bases, with 9 bases between them. The CDR3 has 17 amino acids. CDR1 MNHEY and CDR2 SMNVEV come from the germline V gene (reference sequence). CDR3 nucleotides: TGTGCCAGCAGTTTATCAGTAGGGAGCTCTGGGGCCAACGTCCTGACTTTC. Its protein is CASSLSVGSSGANVLTF.

This clonotype was observed a handful of times. V usage is TRBV20-1 and J usage is TRBJ2-3; unclear D gene. V dropped 5 bases and J dropped 0 bases, with 9 bases sitting between them. The length of the CDR3 is 13 residues. Germline CDR1 DFQATT, CDR2 SNEGSKA (reference sequence). The CDR3 protein is CSAGDLSTDTQYF. As DNA, the CDR3 is TGCAGTGCTGGCGATTTGAGCACAGATACGCAGTATTTT.

V and J are TRBV5-6 and TRBJ2-1; TRBD1 agrees at 8 bases. The CDR3 loop spans 13 amino acids. Germline assignment: CDR1 SGHDT and CDR2 YYEEEE. J gave up 10 bases and V 0 bases, and 3 bases lay outside the gene matches. Written as DNA, the CDR3 is TGTGCCAGCAGCTTGGCAGGGGGCCTGGAGCAGTTCTTC. This codes for CASSLAGGLEQFF.

The CDR3 DNA is TGCGCCAGCAGGTGGGGACTAGCGGGAGACGAGCAGTACTTC. This encodes CASRWGLAGDEQYF. The chain has TRBV5-1 and TRBJ2-7; TRBD2 agrees at 14 bases. The CDR3 covers 14 residues. With 5 bases clipped from V and 5 bases from J, the junction kept 3 bases outside the gene matches. CDR1 SGHRS and CDR2 YFSETQ come from the germline V gene.

V is TRBV10-3 and J is TRBJ2-7; D might be TRBD1 or TRBD2, each matching 6 bases. Trimming removed 3 bases at V and 1 base at J, with 10 bases between. CDR3 size: 14 residues. Germline V CDR1 and CDR2: ENHRY, SYGVKD. In DNA, the CDR3 is TGTGCCATCAGTGAAGTAGGGGGGTCCTACGAGCAGTACTTC. It yields the protein CAISEVGGSYEQYF.

The V call is TRBV6-1, the J call TRBJ2-6; unclear D gene. The CDR3 totals 15 residues. Trimming took off 6 bases at V and 0 bases at J, with 9 bases between the two ends. CDR1 and CDR2 (germline): MNHNS, SASEGT. The CDR3 protein is CASRRSSSGANVLTF. The DNA for the CDR3 is TGTGCCAGCAGGCGCTCTAGCTCTGGGGCCAACGTCCTGACTTTC.

The table lists this clonotype with many counts. V is TRBV20-1 and J is TRBJ1-1; no reliable D call. This CDR3 contains 12 residues. Trimming stripped 0 bases from V and 8 bases from J, with 10 bases between. Germline CDR1 and CDR2: DFQATT and SNEGSKA (reference sequence). The CDR3 reads CSARDPVLEAFF. CDR3 nucleotide sequence: TGCAGTGCTAGAGATCCTGTACTAGAAGCTTTCTTT.

V is TRBV10-2 and J is TRBJ2-7; D is undetermined. The V and J ends lost 11 bases and 4 bases respectively, with 15 bases between them. The CDR3 has 12 residues. Germline CDR1 is WSHSY and CDR2 is SAAADI. This CDR3 reads CAHARTQYEQYF. The CDR3 bases are TGCGCCCATGCCCGAACACAGTACGAGCAGTACTTC.

The chain employs TRBV6-1 and TRBJ2-1; TRBD2 matches 12 bases. Germline trimming cut 5 bases from V and 7 bases from J; bases unmatched to any gene: 9. The CDR3 extends over 16 amino acids. In germline, CDR1 is MNHNS, CDR2 SASEGT. The DNA for the CDR3 is TGTGCCAGCAGTCAAACCGGACTAGCGGGAAGTAATGAGCAGTTCTTC. It is translated as CASSQTGLAGSNEQFF.

V usage is TRBV20-1 and J usage is TRBJ2-6; D not resolved. CDR1 DFQATT and CDR2 SNEGSKA come from the germline V gene (reference sequence). Trimming pared 3 bases from V and 0 bases from J, leaving 12 bases between. This CDR3 has 16 amino acids. CDR3 nucleotide sequence: TGCAGTGCTAGGGGTATAGGAGACTCTGGGGCCAACGTCCTGACTTTC. Protein product: CSARGIGDSGANVLTF.

This clonotype was counted at least ten times. The rearrangement joins TRBV28 to TRBJ2-5, with a tentative D call TRBD2 (6 bases). The CDR3 runs 13 residues. V lost 3 bases and J lost 4, with 9 bases in between. From germline, CDR1 is MDHEN and CDR2 SYDVKM. CDR3 in DNA: TGTGCCAGCAGTTTCCAGGGAGGAGAGACCCAGTACTTC. Encoded protein: CASSFQGGETQYF.

The table lists this clonotype with many counts. The chain couples TRBV12-3 or TRBV12-4 to TRBJ1-1, with a tentative D call TRBD1 (5 bases). CDR3 length equals 14 residues. V lost 5 bases, J lost 8 bases, and 18 bases lay in between. The CDR3 loop reads CASSGDPRGIEAFF. CDR3 DNA: TGTGCCAGCAGTGGGGACCCCCGAGGGATAGAAGCTTTCTTT.

The chain carries TRBV4-2 and TRBJ1-5, with a weak D call TRBD1 (6 bases). The CDR3 is 16 amino acids. CDR1 is LGHNA, CDR2 YNFKEQ, per germline. Trimming removed 4 bases at V and 7 bases at J, with 20 bases between. The CDR3 spells CASSLDGYGGGQPQHF. The CDR3 coding sequence is TGTGCCAGCAGCCTTGATGGATATGGGGGCGGACAGCCCCAGCATTTT.

The chain carries TRBV5-1 and TRBJ2-1; D not certain. V was pared by 0 bases and J by 4 bases, with 11 bases between. Germline V gene data show CDR1 as SGHRS and CDR2 as YFSETQ. The CDR3 is made up of 15 amino acids. The CDR3 loop reads CASSLVSRPYNEQFF. The CDR3 coding sequence is TGCGCCAGCAGCTTGGTTAGCCGCCCATACAATGAGCAGTTCTTC.

This clonotype was counted between two and nine times. The chain uses TRBV5-1 and TRBJ1-1; no clear D gene. This CDR3 comprises 16 residues. V was cut by 3 bases and J by 0 bases, with 15 bases left in between. Germline lookup yields CDR1 SGHRS and CDR2 YFSETQ. For the CDR3, the DNA is TGCGCCAGCAGCTACAGAAGCCCTGTTATGAACACTGAAGCTTTCTTT. Translation: CASSYRSPVMNTEAFF.

The chain employs TRBV5-1 and TRBJ1-1; no clear D gene. The ends were cut back, 3 bases at V and 4 bases at J, with 13 bases in the middle. CDR1 is SGHRS, CDR2 YFSETQ, per germline. The length of the CDR3 is 14 residues. The CDR3 nucleotides are TGCGCCAGCAGCTCACCGGGTCGGGCCACTGAAGCTTTCTTT. This codes for CASSSPGRATEAFF.

The rearrangement uses TRBV20-1 and TRBJ2-3; 10 positions agree with TRBD2. The germline V gene encodes CDR1 DFQATT and CDR2 SNEGSKA (reference sequence). The CDR3 has 14 residues. The V gene end was trimmed by 3 bases and the J gene end by 6 bases; junction bases not matched to a gene: 6. The chain's CDR3 is CSASKRGGLDTQYF. The CDR3 region has the DNA TGCAGTGCTAGTAAGCGGGGGGGCCTGGATACGCAGTATTTT.

The J gene is TRBJ2-7, the V gene TRBV6-2 or TRBV6-3; perhaps TRBD1 as D (6 bases). V shed 6 bases and J shed 2 bases, with 20 bases lying between them. The CDR3 is 16 residues long. The germline V gene has CDR1 MNHEY and CDR2 SVGEGT. The CDR3 coding sequence is TGTGCCAGCAGGGACAGCCGGACACGCCCGACCTACGAGCAGTACTTC. Translating it yields CASRDSRTRPTYEQYF.

The chain has TRBV20-1 and TRBJ1-3, with D unresolved. Germline CDR1 reads DFQATT; CDR2 reads SNEGSKA (reference sequence). V was trimmed by 6 bases and J by 4 bases, leaving 13 bases between them. The CDR3 is 13 residues long. CDR3 DNA: TGCAGTGCCGGGAGGGAAGCCGGAAACACCATATATTTT. Protein product: CSAGREAGNTIYF.

This chain joins TRBV11-3 and TRBJ1-5; D is uncertain. Germline CDR1 and CDR2: SGHNT and YENEEA. The ends were cut back, 6 bases at V and 9 bases at J, with 9 bases in the middle. The CDR3 loop spans 11 amino acids. CDR3 protein: CASSPATPQHF. The CDR3 nucleotides read TGTGCCAGCAGTCCAGCAACGCCCCAGCATTTT.

The CDR3 region is CASSMDAVSYEQYF. CDR3 in DNA: TGTGCCAGCAGTATGGACGCCGTCTCCTACGAGCAGTACTTC. J is TRBJ2-7 and V is TRBV6-1; D gene unclear. Germline CDR1 MNHNS, CDR2 SASEGT. CDR3 length: 14 residues. The germline V and J ends were trimmed by 5 bases and 0 bases, with 11 bases remaining between them.

This clonotype appeared many times. The rearrangement joins TRBV6-4 to TRBJ2-1; D unclear. The CDR3 totals 12 residues. With 0 bases removed from V and 4 bases from J, the gap between germline ends came to 1 base. Per germline, CDR1 MRHNA and CDR2 SNTAGT. The CDR3 DNA sequence: TGTGCCAGCAGTGACTCTTACAATGAGCAGTTCTTC. Protein product: CASSDSYNEQFF.

With regard to this clonotype: A much larger clone differs from this one at a single base, so this may be a read error. The conserved final phenylalanine or tryptophan is absent from the CDR3, which likely points to a read error. The chain carries TRBV10-3 and TRBJ1-5, with D tentatively TRBD1 (5 bases). Trimming pared 3 bases from V and 6 bases from J, leaving 15 bases between. The CDR3 has 15 amino acids. Germline V lookup: CDR1 ENHRY, CDR2 SYGVKD. The CDR3 loop reads CAISDSGRGIQPQHS. CDR3 sequence (DNA): TGTGCCATCAGTGATTCGGGGAGGGGAATTCAGCCCCAGCATTCT.

This clonotype turned up a few times. The rearrangement links TRBV6-5 to TRBJ1-1; D ambiguous. This CDR3 comprises 13 residues. Trimming pared 4 bases from V and 0 bases from J, leaving 6 bases between. The germline V gene has CDR1 MNHEY and CDR2 SVGAGI. The CDR3: CASSWSVNTEAFF. The CDR3 region has the DNA TGTGCCAGCAGTTGGAGTGTGAACACTGAAGCTTTCTTT.

This clonotype came up once. The V and J genes are TRBV6-6 and TRBJ2-7; weak D call: TRBD1 (5 bases). The germline V gene encodes CDR1 MNHNY and CDR2 SVGAGI (reference sequence). Trimming left V 2 bases short and J 5 bases short, with 10 bases between. The CDR3 totals 13 residues. Here the CDR3 DNA reads TGTGCCAGCAGTTACGCGCAGGGAAACGAGCAGTACTTC. It codes for CASSYAQGNEQYF.

This clonotype was detected many times. The chain carries TRBV5-1 and TRBJ2-3; D possibly matches TRBD1 or TRBD2 (6 bases each). In germline, CDR1 is SGHRS, CDR2 YFSETQ. The length of the CDR3 is 16 residues. Trimming cost V 4 bases and J 0 bases, with 15 bases left between them. The CDR3 is CASSAGHLGSTDTQYF. CDR3 nucleotides: TGCGCCAGCAGCGCGGGACACCTCGGGAGCACAGATACGCAGTATTTT.